This TCR beta chain stems from a study of T cells in Graves' hyperthyroidism and ophthalmopathy. Study-level results: Most thyroid clonotypes expanded above 0.001 appeared in blood too.

This sample holds PBMCs from roughly 10 ml fresh peripheral blood. TCR beta CDR3 regions were amplified from RNA. A set of HTBI primers served as the primers for a first-round RT-PCR of the TCR CDR3. In TCRdb, the multiplex PCR reads were re-called with MiXCR into one record per CDR3 protein. This table has about 600,000 distinct CDR3 sequences, roughly 16% appearing once. A remark on this clonotype: Its antigen remains unidentified.

Germline V gene lookup returns CDR1 MNHEY and CDR2 SVGEGT. The V and J ends lost 0 bases and 4 bases, in that order; junction bases with no gene match: 5. The CDR3 consists of 16 residues. This receptor was taken from a woman in her forties with Graves' ophthalmopathy. V usage is TRBV6-2 or TRBV6-3 and J usage is TRBJ1-5, with 8 nucleotides matching TRBD1. The material sequenced was blood. CDR3 in amino acids: CASSYSLRTGNQPQHF. The DNA of the CDR3 is TGTGCCAGCAGTTACTCGCTCCGGACAGGGAATCAGCCCCAGCATTTT.